A single sample gave rise to the 5 T cell receptor beta chains below, sequenced in a study of identical twins. A single record per CDR3 protein comes from TCRdb applying MiXCR to the 5' RACE reads. The sample has nearly 900,000 distinct CDR3 sequences, about 12% seen once. The same sample was also studied in work on yellow fever vaccine responses in identical twins.

The sequencing input was PBMCs. The receptors originated from a woman younger than 35 in good health.

The sample holds a few counts of this clonotype. This CDR3 is CASSYGGERFEQYF. The CDR3 DNA sequence: TGTGCCAGCAGTTACGGCGGAGAAAGGTTTGAGCAGTACTTC. The J gene is TRBJ2-7, the V gene TRBV6-5; D gene unclear. Trimming pared 2 bases from V and 7 bases from J, leaving 15 bases between. The CDR3 extends over 14 amino acids. Germline CDR1 is MNHEY and CDR2 is SVGAGI.

This clonotype has a handful of counts. The rearrangement links TRBV12-3 or TRBV12-4 to TRBJ2-3; D gene uncertain. The germline V and J ends were trimmed by 3 bases and 6 bases, with 4 bases remaining between them. The CDR3 is 11 residues long. The CDR3 sequence: CASSFQDTQYF. The CDR3, as DNA: TGTGCCAGCAGTTTCCAGGATACGCAGTATTTT.

This clonotype was seen only a few times. This rearrangement joins TRBV7-2 to TRBJ2-7; 8 bases line up with TRBD2. CDR3 length equals 16 residues. CDR1 is SGHTA and CDR2 is FQGNSA in the germline V gene. J was trimmed by 0 bases and V by 5 bases; bases with no gene match: 9. The chain's CDR3 is CASSRVAGLSSYEQYF. CDR3 DNA sequence: TGTGCCAGCAGCCGGGTAGCGGGGCTTTCCTCCTACGAGCAGTACTTC. The entire variable domain, with the rest obtained from reference TRBV7-2 and TRBJ2-7, is as follows: GAGVSQSPSNKVTEKGKDVELRCDPISGHTALYWYRQSLGQGLEFLIYFQGNSAPDKSGLPSDRFSAERTGGSVSTLTIQRTQQEDSAVYLCASSRVAGLSSYEQYFGPGTRLTVT.

This clonotype has only a few counts. This chain's CDR3 is CSARDERGPGYGYTF. The CDR3 DNA is TGCAGTGCTAGAGATGAAAGGGGGCCTGGCTATGGCTACACCTTC. This sequence joins TRBV20-1 and TRBJ1-2; 7 nucleotides line up with TRBD1. V lost 0 bases, J lost 4 bases, and 8 bases stayed unmatched. The germline V gene has CDR1 DFQATT and CDR2 SNEGSKA (reference sequence). This CDR3 comprises 15 residues.

The chain combines TRBV29-1 with TRBJ2-3, with TRBD2 matching over 10 bases. This CDR3 contains 13 residues. Germline-derived CDR1 and CDR2 are SQVTM and ANQGSEA. The V segment lost 4 bases and the J segment 8 bases; nucleotides outside the gene matches: 6. CDR3 sequence: CSVVGLAVGTQYF. CDR3 in DNA: TGCAGCGTTGTCGGACTAGCGGTCGGTACGCAGTATTTT.